This T cell receptor beta chain was sequenced in a study of OX40 agonist ivuxolimab in advanced cancers. Patients had blood sampled at baseline and again on cycle 4 day 1 and cycle 7 day 1. This clone was recorded a few times. The antigen remains undetermined. Study-level results: Within 6 weeks, CD4+ and CD8+ blood T cells expanded clonally at 0.1 to 3.0 mg/kg. Patients who responded partially at 0.1-3.0 mg/kg showed clonal expansion ranking among the lowest. It was also the case that some nonresponders had low normalized T-cell clonal expansion.

CDR1 and CDR2 (germline): GTSNPN, SVGIG (reference sequence). CDR3 length: 11 amino acids. Trimming left V 4 bases short and J 7 bases short, with 10 bases between. The data were produced by immunoSEQ multiplex PCR, yet TCRdb's version contains in-frame clones alone and is incomplete. The data hold approximately 99,000 clones, with 85% to 90% observed a single time. Material: CD4+ or CD8+ T cells sorted from blood, obtained in a trial of the OX40 agonist ivuxolimab. The genes are TRBV30 and TRBJ1-1; D is ambiguous. The sequence was collected from an adult with an advanced solid tumor such as melanoma, head and neck, liver or kidney cancer. The CDR3 reads CAWMSDLEAFF. The CDR3 DNA reads as TGTGCCTGGATGAGTGATCTTGAAGCTTTCTTT. The whole variable domain, remainder taken from reference TRBV30 and TRBJ1-1, is SQTIHQWPATLVQPVGSPLSLECTVEGTSNPNLYWYRQAAGRGLQLLFYSVGIGQISSEVPQNLSASRPQDRQFILSSKKLLLSDSGFYLCAWMSDLEAFFGQGTRLTVV.